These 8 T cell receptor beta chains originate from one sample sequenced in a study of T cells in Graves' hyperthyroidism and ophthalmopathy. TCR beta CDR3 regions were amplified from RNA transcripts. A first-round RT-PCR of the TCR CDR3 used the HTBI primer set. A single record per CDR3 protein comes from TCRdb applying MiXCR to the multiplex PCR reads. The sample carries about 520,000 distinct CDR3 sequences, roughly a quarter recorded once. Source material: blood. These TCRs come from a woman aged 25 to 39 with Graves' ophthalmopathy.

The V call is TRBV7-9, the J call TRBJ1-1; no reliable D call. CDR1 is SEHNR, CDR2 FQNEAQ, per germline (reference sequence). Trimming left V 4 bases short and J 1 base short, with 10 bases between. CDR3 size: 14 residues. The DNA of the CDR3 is TGTGCCAGCAGCTCCCCCAAGGGGAACACTGAAGCTTTCTTT. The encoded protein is CASSSPKGNTEAFF.

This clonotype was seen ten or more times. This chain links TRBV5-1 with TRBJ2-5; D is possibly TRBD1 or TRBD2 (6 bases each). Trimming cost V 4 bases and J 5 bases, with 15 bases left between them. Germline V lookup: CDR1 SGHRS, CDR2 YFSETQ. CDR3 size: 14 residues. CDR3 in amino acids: CASSVIGGRETQYF. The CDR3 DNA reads TGCGCCAGCAGCGTCATAGGGGGGAGGGAGACCCAGTACTTC.

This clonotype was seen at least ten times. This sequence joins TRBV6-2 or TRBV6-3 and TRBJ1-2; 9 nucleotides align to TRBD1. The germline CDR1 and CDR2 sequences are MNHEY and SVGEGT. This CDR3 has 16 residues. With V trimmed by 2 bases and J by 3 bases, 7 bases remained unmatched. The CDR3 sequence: CASSYLGQGNDYGYTF. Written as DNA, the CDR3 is TGTGCCAGCAGTTACCTCGGACAGGGGAACGACTATGGCTACACCTTC.

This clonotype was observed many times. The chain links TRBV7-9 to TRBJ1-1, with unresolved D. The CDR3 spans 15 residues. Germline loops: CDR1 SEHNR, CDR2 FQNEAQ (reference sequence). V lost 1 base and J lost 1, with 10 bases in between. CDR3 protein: CASSLVGTPNTEAFF. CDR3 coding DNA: TGTGCCAGCAGCTTAGTAGGCACACCGAACACTGAAGCTTTCTTT. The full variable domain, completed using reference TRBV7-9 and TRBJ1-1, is DTGVSQNPRHKITKRGQNVTFRCDPISEHNRLYWYRQTLGQGPEFLTYFQNEAQLEKSRLLSDRFSAERPKGSFSTLEIQRTEQGDSAMYLCASSLVGTPNTEAFFGQGTRLTVV.

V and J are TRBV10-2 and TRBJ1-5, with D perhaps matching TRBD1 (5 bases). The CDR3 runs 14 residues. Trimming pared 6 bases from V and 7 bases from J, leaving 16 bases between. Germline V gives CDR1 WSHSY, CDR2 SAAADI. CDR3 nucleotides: TGCGCCAGCAGGCCCCGGGACCCAAACCAGCCCCAGCATTTT. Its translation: CASRPRDPNQPQHF.

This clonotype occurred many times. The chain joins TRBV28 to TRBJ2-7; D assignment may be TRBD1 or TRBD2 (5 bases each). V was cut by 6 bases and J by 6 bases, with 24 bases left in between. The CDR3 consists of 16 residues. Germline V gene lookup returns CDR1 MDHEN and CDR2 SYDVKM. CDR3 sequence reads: CASSQVGTALGGEQYF. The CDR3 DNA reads TGTGCCAGCAGCCAGGTCGGGACGGCCTTAGGAGGCGAGCAGTACTTC.

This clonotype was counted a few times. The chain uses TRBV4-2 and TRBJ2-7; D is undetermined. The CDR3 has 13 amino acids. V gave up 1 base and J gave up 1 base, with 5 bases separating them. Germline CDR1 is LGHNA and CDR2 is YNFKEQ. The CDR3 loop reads CASSQVRSYEQYF. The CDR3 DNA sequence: TGTGCCAGCAGCCAAGTCCGATCCTACGAGCAGTACTTC.

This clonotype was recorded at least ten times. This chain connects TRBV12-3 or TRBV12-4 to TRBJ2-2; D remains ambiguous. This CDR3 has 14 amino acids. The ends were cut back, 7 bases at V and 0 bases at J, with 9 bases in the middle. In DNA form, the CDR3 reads TGTGCCAGCACCCTAAAACCGAACACCGGGGAGCTGTTTTTT. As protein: CASTLKPNTGELFF.